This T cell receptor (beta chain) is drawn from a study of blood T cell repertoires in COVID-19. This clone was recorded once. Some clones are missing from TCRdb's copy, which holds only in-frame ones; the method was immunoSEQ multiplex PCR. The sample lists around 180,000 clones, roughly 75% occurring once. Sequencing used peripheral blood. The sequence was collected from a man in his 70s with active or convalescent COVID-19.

For the CDR3, the DNA is TGTGCCATCAGTGGAACAACGGGGAACTATGGCTACACCTTC. Its protein is CAISGTTGNYGYTF. J is TRBJ1-2 and V is TRBV10-3, with D uncertain. Germline CDR1 ENHRY, CDR2 SYGVKD. V shed 4 bases and J shed 2 bases, with 11 bases lying between them. The CDR3 spans 14 residues.